This T cell receptor (beta chain) was retrieved from a study of blood T cell repertoires in COVID-19. Across the study: Both acute and convalescent COVID-19 samples were obtained from the United States, Italy and Spain.

As handled by the study authors: Researchers report that nucleated cell counts were estimated from reference gene primer amplification. Produced via immunoSEQ multiplex PCR; TCRdb's table is partial and in-frame only. V, J and clone size reflect that table, while D and trimming were determined from the DNA. Here the sample spans about 260,000 clones, around 90% being singletons. A remark on this clone: Germline and junction disagree at one end, which may indicate a read error.

The source is a human donor in a cohort sampled during active COVID-19. The sample was peripheral blood.

The CDR3 spells CASSYFGGNIEAFF. DNA for the CDR3: TGTGCCAGCAGTTACTTCGGGGGTAACATTGAAGCTTTCTTT. The chain carries TRBV6-2 or TRBV6-3 and TRBJ1-1; possible D gene TRBD1, 5 bases. This CDR3 has 14 amino acids. CDR1 is MNHEY and CDR2 is SVGEGT in the germline V gene.